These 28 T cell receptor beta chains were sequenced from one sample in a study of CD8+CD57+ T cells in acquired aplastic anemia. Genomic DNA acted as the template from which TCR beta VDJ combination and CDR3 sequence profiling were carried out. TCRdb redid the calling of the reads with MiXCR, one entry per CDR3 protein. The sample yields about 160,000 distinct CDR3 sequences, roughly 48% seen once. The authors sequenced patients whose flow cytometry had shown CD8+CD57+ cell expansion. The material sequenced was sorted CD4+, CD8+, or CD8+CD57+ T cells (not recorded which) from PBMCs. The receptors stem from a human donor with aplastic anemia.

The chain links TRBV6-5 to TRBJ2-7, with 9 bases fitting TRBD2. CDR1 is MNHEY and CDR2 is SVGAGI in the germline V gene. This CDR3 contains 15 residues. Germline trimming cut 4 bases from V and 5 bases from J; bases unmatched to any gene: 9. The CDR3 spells CASSSPRGGRHEQYF. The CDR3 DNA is TGTGCCAGCAGTTCTCCGCGGGGGGGCCGCCACGAGCAGTACTTC.

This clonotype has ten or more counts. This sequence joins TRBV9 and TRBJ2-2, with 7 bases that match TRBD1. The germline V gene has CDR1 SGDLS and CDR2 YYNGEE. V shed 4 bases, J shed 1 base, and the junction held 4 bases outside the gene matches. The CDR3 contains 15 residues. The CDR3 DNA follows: TGTGCCAGCAGCTTAAGGACAGGGAACACCGGGGAGCTGTTTTTT. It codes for CASSLRTGNTGELFF.

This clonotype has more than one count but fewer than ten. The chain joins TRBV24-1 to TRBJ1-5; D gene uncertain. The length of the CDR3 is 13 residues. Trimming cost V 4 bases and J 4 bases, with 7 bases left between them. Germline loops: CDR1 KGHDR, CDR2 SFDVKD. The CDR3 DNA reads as TGTGCCACCAGTGAGGGAAAGAATCAGCCCCAGCATTTT. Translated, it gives CATSEGKNQPQHF.

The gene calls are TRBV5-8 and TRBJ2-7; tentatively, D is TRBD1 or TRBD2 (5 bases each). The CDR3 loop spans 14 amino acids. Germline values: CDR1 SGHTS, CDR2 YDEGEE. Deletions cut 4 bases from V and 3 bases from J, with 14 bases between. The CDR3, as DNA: TGTGCCAGCAGCCGCTGGGACCGGTACTACGAGCAGTACTTC. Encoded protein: CASSRWDRYYEQYF. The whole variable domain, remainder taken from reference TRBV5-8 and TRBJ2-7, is EAGVTQSPTHLIKTRGQQATLRCSPISGHTSVYWYQQALGLGLQFLLWYDEGEERNRGNFPPRFSGRQFPNYSSELNVNALELEDSALYLCASSRWDRYYEQYFGPGTRLTVT.

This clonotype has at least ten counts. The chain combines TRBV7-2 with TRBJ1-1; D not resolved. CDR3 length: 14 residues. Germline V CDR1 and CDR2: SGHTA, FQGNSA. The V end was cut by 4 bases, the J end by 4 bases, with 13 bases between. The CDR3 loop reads CASSSINVGTEAFF. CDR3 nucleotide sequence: TGTGCCAGCAGCTCCATAAATGTGGGCACTGAAGCTTTCTTT. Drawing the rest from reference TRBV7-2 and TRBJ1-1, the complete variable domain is GAGVSQSPSNKVTEKGKDVELRCDPISGHTALYWYRQSLGQGLEFLIYFQGNSAPDKSGLPSDRFSAERTGGSVSTLTIQRTQQEDSAVYLCASSSINVGTEAFFGQGTRLTVV.

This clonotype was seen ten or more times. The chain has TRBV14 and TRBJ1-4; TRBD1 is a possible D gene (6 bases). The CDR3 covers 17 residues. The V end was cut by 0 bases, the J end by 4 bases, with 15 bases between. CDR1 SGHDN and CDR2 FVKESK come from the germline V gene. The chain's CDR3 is CASSQDQCETGNEKLFF. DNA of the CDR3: TGTGCCAGCAGCCAAGACCAGTGCGAGACAGGTAATGAAAAACTGTTTTTT.

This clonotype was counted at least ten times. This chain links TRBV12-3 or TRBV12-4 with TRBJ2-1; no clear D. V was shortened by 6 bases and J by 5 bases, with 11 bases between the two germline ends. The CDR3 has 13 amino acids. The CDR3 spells CASSSARHNEQFF. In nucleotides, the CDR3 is TGTGCCAGCAGCTCTGCTAGGCACAATGAGCAGTTCTTC.

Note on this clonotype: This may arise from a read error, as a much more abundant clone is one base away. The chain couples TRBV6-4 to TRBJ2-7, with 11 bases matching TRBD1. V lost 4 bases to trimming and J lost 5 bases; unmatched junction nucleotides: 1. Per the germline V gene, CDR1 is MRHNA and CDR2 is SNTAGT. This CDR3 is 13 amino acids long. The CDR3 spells CASSVDRGHEQYF. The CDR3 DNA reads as TGTGCCAGCAGTGTGGACAGGGGGCACGAGCAGTACTTC.

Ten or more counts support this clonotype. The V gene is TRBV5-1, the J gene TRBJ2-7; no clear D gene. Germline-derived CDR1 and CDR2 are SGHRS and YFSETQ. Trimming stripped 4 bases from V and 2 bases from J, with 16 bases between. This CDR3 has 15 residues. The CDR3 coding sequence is TGCGCCAGCAGCCCAACCGCAATAGTGGCCTACGAGCAGTACTTC. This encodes CASSPTAIVAYEQYF.

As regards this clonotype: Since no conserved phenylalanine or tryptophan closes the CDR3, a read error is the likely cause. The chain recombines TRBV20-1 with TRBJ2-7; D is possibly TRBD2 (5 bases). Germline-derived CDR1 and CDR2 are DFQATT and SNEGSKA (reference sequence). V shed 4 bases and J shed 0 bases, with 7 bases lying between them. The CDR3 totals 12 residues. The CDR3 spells CSANGDSYEQYS. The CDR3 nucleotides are TGCAGTGCTAACGGGGACTCCTACGAGCAGTACTCC.

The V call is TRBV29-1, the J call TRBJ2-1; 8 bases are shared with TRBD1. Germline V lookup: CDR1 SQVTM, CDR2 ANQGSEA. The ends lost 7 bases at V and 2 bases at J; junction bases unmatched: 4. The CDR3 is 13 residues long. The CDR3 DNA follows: TGCAGCGACGGACAGGGAACCTACAATGAGCAGTTCTTC. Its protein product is CSDGQGTYNEQFF.

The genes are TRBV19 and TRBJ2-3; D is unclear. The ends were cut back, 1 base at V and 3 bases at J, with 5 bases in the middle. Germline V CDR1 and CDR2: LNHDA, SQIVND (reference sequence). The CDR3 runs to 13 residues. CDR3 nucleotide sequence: TGTGCCAGTAGTATAGGCGCGACAGATACGCAGTATTTT. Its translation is CASSIGATDTQYF.

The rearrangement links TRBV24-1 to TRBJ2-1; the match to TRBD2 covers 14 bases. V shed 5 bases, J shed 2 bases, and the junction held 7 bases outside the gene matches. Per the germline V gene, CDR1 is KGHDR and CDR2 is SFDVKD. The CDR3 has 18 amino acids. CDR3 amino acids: CATSGWTSGRLTYNEQFF. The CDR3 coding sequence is TGTGCCACCAGTGGTTGGACTAGCGGGAGGTTAACCTACAATGAGCAGTTCTTC.

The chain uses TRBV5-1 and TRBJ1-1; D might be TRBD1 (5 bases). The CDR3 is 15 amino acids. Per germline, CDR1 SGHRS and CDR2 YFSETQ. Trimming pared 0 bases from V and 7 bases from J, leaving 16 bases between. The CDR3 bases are TGCGCCAGCAGCTTGGTTGGGAGGGCGGGGGGTGAAGCTTTCTTT. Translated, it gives CASSLVGRAGGEAFF.

The CDR3 DNA reads as TGTGCCAGCAGTTACGCGGGGACAGGATCCAGAAATGAAAAACTGTTTTTT. Translated: CASSYAGTGSRNEKLFF. The gene calls are TRBV6-5 and TRBJ1-4, with 8 positions matching TRBD1. Germline V gene lookup returns CDR1 MNHEY and CDR2 SVGAGI. The J segment lost 5 bases and the V segment lost 2 bases, leaving 10 bases of the junction unmatched. This CDR3 contains 17 residues.

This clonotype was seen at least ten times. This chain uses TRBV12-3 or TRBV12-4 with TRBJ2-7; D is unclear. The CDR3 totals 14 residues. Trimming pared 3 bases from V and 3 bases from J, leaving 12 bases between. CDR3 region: CASSFNRENYEQYF. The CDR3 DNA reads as TGTGCCAGCAGTTTTAATCGAGAAAACTACGAGCAGTACTTC.

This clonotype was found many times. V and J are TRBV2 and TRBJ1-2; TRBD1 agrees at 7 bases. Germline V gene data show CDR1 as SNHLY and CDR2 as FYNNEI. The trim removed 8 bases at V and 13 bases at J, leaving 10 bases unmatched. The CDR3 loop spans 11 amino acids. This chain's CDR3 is CASGQGVASTF. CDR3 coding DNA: TGTGCCAGCGGGCAGGGGGTAGCGAGCACCTTC. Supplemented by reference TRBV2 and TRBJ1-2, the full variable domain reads EPEVTQTPSHQVTQMGQEVILRCVPISNHLYFYWYRQILGQKVEFLVSFYNNEISEKSEIFDDQFSVERPDGSNFTLKIRSTKLEDSAMYFCASGQGVASTFGSGTRLTVV.

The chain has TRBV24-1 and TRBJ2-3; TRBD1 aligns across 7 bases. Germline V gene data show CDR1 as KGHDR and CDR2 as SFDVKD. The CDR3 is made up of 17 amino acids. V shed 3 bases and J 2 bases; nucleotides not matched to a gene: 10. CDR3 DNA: TGTGCCACCAGTGATGTAACAGGGGTCCCGGACACAGATACGCAGTATTTT. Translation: CATSDVTGVPDTDTQYF.

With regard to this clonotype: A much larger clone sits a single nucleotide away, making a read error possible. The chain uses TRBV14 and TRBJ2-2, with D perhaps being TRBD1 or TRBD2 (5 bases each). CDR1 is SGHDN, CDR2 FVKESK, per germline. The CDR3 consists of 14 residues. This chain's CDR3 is CASSQDWGTGELLF. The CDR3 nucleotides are TGTGCCAGCAGCCAAGATTGGGGGACCGGGGAGCTGCTTTTT.

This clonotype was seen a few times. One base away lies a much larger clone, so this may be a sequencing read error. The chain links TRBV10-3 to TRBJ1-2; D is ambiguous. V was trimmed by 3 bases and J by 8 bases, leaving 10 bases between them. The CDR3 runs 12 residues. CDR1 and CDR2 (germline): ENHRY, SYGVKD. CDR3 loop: CAISDSNGGYTF. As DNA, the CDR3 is TGTGCCATCAGTGACTCGAATGGCGGCTACACCTTC.

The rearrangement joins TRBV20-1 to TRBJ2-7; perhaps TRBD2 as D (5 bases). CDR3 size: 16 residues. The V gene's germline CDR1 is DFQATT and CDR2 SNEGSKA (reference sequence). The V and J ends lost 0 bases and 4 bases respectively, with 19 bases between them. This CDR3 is CSARERAETRLYEQYF. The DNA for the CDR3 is TGCAGTGCTAGAGAGCGGGCAGAAACTCGGTTGTACGAGCAGTACTTC.

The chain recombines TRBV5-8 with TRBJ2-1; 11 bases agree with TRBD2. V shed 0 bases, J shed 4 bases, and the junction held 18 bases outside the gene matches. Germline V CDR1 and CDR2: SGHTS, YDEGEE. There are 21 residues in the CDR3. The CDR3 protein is CASSLGGLAGGVLNPYNEQFF. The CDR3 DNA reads TGTGCCAGCAGCTTGGGGGGCCTAGCGGGAGGTGTACTGAACCCTTACAATGAGCAGTTCTTC.

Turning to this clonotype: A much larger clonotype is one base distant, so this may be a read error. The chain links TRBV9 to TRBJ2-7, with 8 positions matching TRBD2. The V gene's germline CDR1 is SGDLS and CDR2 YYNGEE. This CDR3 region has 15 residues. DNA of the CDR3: TGTGCCAGCAGCCCCAGCGGGACTAGATTGTACGGGCAGTACTTC. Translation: CASSPSGTRLYGQYF.

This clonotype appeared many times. The CDR3 region has the DNA TGTGCCAGCAGCTTAGAAGCCTATGGCTACACCTTC. Protein sequence: CASSLEAYGYTF. The chain has TRBV7-8 and TRBJ1-2; D uncertain. Deletions cut 1 base from V and 4 bases from J, with 4 bases between. Looked up from germline, CDR1 is SGHVS and CDR2 is FQNEAQ. CDR3 length equals 12 residues.

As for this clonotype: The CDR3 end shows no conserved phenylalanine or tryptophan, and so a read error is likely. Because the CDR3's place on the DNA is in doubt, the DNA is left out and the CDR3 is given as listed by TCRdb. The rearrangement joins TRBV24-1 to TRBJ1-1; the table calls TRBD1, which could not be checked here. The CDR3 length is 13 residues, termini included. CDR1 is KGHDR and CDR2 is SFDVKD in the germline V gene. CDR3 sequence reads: CATSDCRQGTTFL.

The CDR3 bases are TGCAGCGTTGTGGAAACCAGGGGGCCAGGAGGCTACACCTTC. It is translated as CSVVETRGPGGYTF. This chain links TRBV29-1 with TRBJ1-2, with 8 positions matching TRBD1. The CDR3 is 14 residues long. Germline CDR1 SQVTM, CDR2 ANQGSEA. Trimming took 4 bases from V and 8 from J; bases not matched to a gene: 12.

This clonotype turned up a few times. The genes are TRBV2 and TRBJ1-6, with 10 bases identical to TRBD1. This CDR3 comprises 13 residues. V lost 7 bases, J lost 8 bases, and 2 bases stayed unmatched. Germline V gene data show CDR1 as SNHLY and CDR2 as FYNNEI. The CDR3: CASKGQGYSPLHF. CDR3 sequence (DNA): TGTGCCAGCAAGGGACAGGGGTATTCACCCCTCCACTTT.

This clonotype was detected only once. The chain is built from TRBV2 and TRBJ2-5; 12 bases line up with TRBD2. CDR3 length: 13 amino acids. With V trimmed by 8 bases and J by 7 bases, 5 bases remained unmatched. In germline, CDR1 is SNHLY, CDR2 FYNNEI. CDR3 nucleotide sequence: TGTGCCAGCCCTAGCGGGGGGGCGGGGACCCAGTACTTC. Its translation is CASPSGGAGTQYF.